A single sample is the source of the 29 T cell receptor beta chains below, sequenced in a study of T cells in Graves' hyperthyroidism and ophthalmopathy. RNA transcripts gave rise to amplified TCR beta CDR3 regions. HTBI primers were the set used in a first-round RT-PCR of the TCR CDR3. TCRdb re-derived calls from the multiplex PCR reads in MiXCR, one entry per CDR3 protein. The top ten hold 30% to 40% of the sample, which has about 640,000 distinct CDR3 sequences, about 20% seen once. The sequencing input was blood. All receptors derive from a man aged 30-40 years with Graves' ophthalmopathy.

The chain employs TRBV6-5 and TRBJ2-7; 11 bases align to TRBD2. Trimming at V came to 0 bases and at J to 5 bases, leaving 9 bases not matched to a gene. The CDR3 consists of 17 residues. Germline assignment: CDR1 MNHEY and CDR2 SVGAGI. CDR3 amino acids: CASSYSSPGLAVDEQYF. CDR3 DNA sequence: TGTGCCAGCAGTTACTCCTCCCCGGGACTAGCGGTAGACGAGCAGTACTTC.

This clonotype was observed a few times. The chain is built from TRBV20-1 and TRBJ2-3, with D possibly TRBD1 on 6 matching bases. This CDR3 is 14 amino acids long. V was trimmed by 6 bases and J by 4 bases, leaving 17 bases between them. The germline V gene encodes CDR1 DFQATT and CDR2 SNEGSKA (reference sequence). Written as DNA, the CDR3 is TGCAGTGCATTCAAAGACAGGAAACCAGATACGCAGTATTTT. The encoded protein is CSAFKDRKPDTQYF.

The rearrangement joins TRBV30 to TRBJ2-7, with 11 nucleotides matching TRBD2. Losses at the gene ends were 1 base for V and 0 bases for J; bases not matched to a gene: 2. Germline CDR1 and CDR2: GTSNPN and SVGIG (reference sequence). This CDR3 spans 15 amino acids. The CDR3 sequence is CAWSGLAGSSYEQYF. In DNA form, the CDR3 reads TGTGCCTGGAGTGGACTAGCGGGGAGCTCCTACGAGCAGTACTTC.

The rearrangement links TRBV3-1 to TRBJ2-7; 9 nucleotides line up with TRBD2. Unmatched junction bases numbered 12, after V lost 1 base and J lost 5 bases. Germline V gene sequence: CDR1 LGHDT, CDR2 YNNKEL (reference sequence). This CDR3 is 17 amino acids long. CDR3: CASSQGIVSGRLHEQYF. The CDR3 region has the DNA TGTGCCAGCAGCCAAGGTATCGTAAGCGGGAGGTTGCACGAGCAGTACTTC.

The rearrangement uses TRBV7-8 and TRBJ2-2; D remains ambiguous. V lost 3 bases and J 1 base, leaving 18 bases between the germline ends. CDR3 length equals 18 residues. The V gene's germline CDR1 is SGHVS and CDR2 FQNEAQ. The CDR3 protein is CASSFGLSPARNTGELFF. The DNA for the CDR3 is TGTGCCAGCAGCTTTGGTTTGAGTCCAGCGAGGAACACCGGGGAGCTGTTTTTT.

This clonotype has more than one count but fewer than ten. V usage is TRBV28 and J usage is TRBJ1-6, with D hard to call. The CDR3 is 15 residues long. V shed 4 bases and J shed 6 bases, with 13 bases lying between them. Germline CDR1 and CDR2: MDHEN and SYDVKM. DNA of the CDR3: TGTGCCAGCAGTTCCCCCTGGGAGTTTAATTCACCCCTCCACTTT. Protein product: CASSSPWEFNSPLHF. The variable domain in full, completed from reference TRBV28 and TRBJ1-6, reads DVKVTQSSRYLVKRTGEKVFLECVQDMDHENMFWYRQDPGLGLRLIYFSYDVKMKEKGDIPEGYSVSREKKERFSLILESASTNQTSMYLCASSSPWEFNSPLHFGNGTRLTVT.

This clonotype was found many times. The chain recombines TRBV30 with TRBJ1-1; D remains ambiguous. The CDR3 runs to 13 residues. Trimming took off 4 bases at V and 0 bases at J, with 9 bases between the two ends. CDR1 is GTSNPN, CDR2 SVGIG, per germline (reference sequence). CDR3 nucleotide sequence: TGTGCCTGGACTTTGAGGCTGAACACTGAAGCTTTCTTT. Translation gives CAWTLRLNTEAFF.

A few counts support this clonotype. V usage is TRBV15 and J usage is TRBJ2-1, with 14 bases aligning to TRBD2. Germline lookup yields CDR1 LNHNV and CDR2 YYDKDF (reference sequence). Unmatched junction bases numbered 5, after V lost 0 bases and J lost 7 bases. The CDR3 contains 17 residues. CDR3 bases: TGTGCCACCAGCAGAGATAAGGGACTAGCGGGAGATAATGAGCAGTTCTTC. It is translated as CATSRDKGLAGDNEQFF. Supplemented by reference TRBV15 and TRBJ2-1, the full variable domain reads DAMVIQNPRYQVTQFGKPVTLSCSQTLNHNVMYWYQQKSSQAPKLLFHYYDKDFNNEADTPDNFQSRRPNTSFCFLDIRSPGLGDTAMYLCATSRDKGLAGDNEQFFGPGTRLTVL.

A word on this clonotype: A read error may explain this, as a much larger clone is one base away. This chain uses TRBV20-1 with TRBJ1-5; no reliable D call. The CDR3 length is 16 residues. Germline V gene data show CDR1 as DFQATT and CDR2 as SNEGSKA (reference sequence). The V end lost 1 base, the J end lost 3 bases, and 16 bases lay between the germline ends. CDR3 sequence reads: CSARGRGKGTNQPQHF. The CDR3 coding sequence is TGCAGTGCTAGAGGTCGGGGTAAGGGAACCAATCAGCCCCAGCATTTT.

The genes are TRBV6-2 or TRBV6-3 and TRBJ2-2; 7 bases map to TRBD2. The CDR3 contains 14 residues. Germline V gene sequence: CDR1 MNHEY, CDR2 SVGEGT. The V segment lost 10 bases and the J segment 5 bases; nucleotides outside the gene matches: 10. CDR3 amino acids: CATRGREYTGELFF. In nucleotides, the CDR3 is TGTGCCACCCGCGGGCGGGAGTATACCGGGGAGCTGTTTTTT.

In this sample, this clonotype turned up many times. V usage is TRBV30 and J usage is TRBJ1-2; TRBD1 matches at 12 bases. Losses at the gene ends were 8 bases for V and 7 bases for J; bases not matched to a gene: 8. From germline, CDR1 is GTSNPN and CDR2 SVGIG (reference sequence). The CDR3 extends over 13 amino acids. CDR3 in amino acids: CAGPGTGGFGYTF. In DNA, the CDR3 is TGTGCCGGCCCCGGGACAGGGGGCTTTGGCTACACCTTC. Complete variable domain (other parts from reference TRBV30 and TRBJ1-2): SQTIHQWPATLVQPVGSPLSLECTVEGTSNPNLYWYRQAAGRGLQLLFYSVGIGQISSEVPQNLSASRPQDRQFILSSKKLLLSDSGFYLCAGPGTGGFGYTFGSGTRLTVV.

The V call is TRBV9, the J call TRBJ2-2; 7 nucleotides line up with TRBD1. Trimming removed 0 bases from V and 4 bases from J; junction bases left unmatched: 6. CDR1 and CDR2 (germline): SGDLS, YYNGEE. The CDR3 contains 16 residues. This CDR3 reads CASSVATGASTGELFF. In nucleotides, the CDR3 is TGTGCCAGCAGCGTAGCAACAGGGGCAAGCACCGGGGAGCTGTTTTTT.

This clonotype was recorded a few times. The chain links TRBV27 to TRBJ1-1; perhaps TRBD1 as D (6 bases). Germline assignment: CDR1 MNHEY and CDR2 SMNVEV (reference sequence). The CDR3 has 13 residues. V was clipped by 6 bases and J by 4 bases, with 12 bases between them. CDR3 residues: CASSHNRVTEAFF. The CDR3 DNA is TGTGCCAGCAGCCACAACAGGGTCACTGAAGCTTTCTTT.

V is TRBV4-3 and J is TRBJ2-7; D gene uncertain. The CDR3 totals 14 residues. Deletions cut 0 bases from V and 4 bases from J, with 10 bases between. Germline assignment: CDR1 LGHNA and CDR2 YSLEER. The CDR3 coding sequence is TGCGCCAGCAGCCAAGATACATTCAGTTACGAGCAGTACTTC. Protein: CASSQDTFSYEQYF.

In its sample, this clonotype was seen many times. The chain combines TRBV7-2 with TRBJ1-1; 7 nucleotides agree with TRBD1. Germline V gives CDR1 SGHTA, CDR2 FQGNSA. CDR3 length: 15 residues. V dropped 5 bases and J dropped 5; count of bases not matched to a gene: 11. In DNA, the CDR3 is TGTGCCAGCAGCCCCCAGGGGGGGGCGCGAACTGAAGCTTTCTTT. It yields the protein CASSPQGGARTEAFF.

In this sample, this clonotype turned up many times. The chain couples TRBV11-2 to TRBJ2-2, with TRBD2 matching 8 bases. J lost 3 bases, V lost 5 bases, and 11 bases had no gene match. Germline V gene sequence: CDR1 SGHAT, CDR2 FQNNGV. This CDR3 contains 17 residues. The CDR3 loop is CASSTRVTSADTGELFF. CDR3 bases: TGTGCCAGCAGCACGAGAGTGACTAGCGCCGACACCGGGGAGCTGTTTTTT.

This chain uses TRBV4-2 with TRBJ2-1; perhaps TRBD1 as D (5 bases). The germline V gene encodes CDR1 LGHNA and CDR2 YNFKEQ. V was pared by 0 bases and J by 2 bases, with 14 bases between. The CDR3 has 17 amino acids. This CDR3 reads CASSQDPGINTYNEQFF. Written as DNA, the CDR3 is TGTGCCAGCAGCCAAGACCCAGGGATCAACACCTACAATGAGCAGTTCTTC.

J is TRBJ2-1 and V is TRBV28, with D maybe TRBD2 (7 bases). The CDR3 is 11 residues long. V shed 6 bases and J shed 10 bases, with 10 bases lying between them. CDR1 MDHEN and CDR2 SYDVKM come from the germline V gene. CDR3 protein: CASREGGEQFF. The CDR3 nucleotides are TGTGCCAGCAGGGAGGGGGGGGAGCAGTTCTTC.

This clonotype was seen more than once but under ten times. The V and J genes are TRBV10-1 and TRBJ2-3; D not certain. This CDR3 is 15 amino acids long. Germline CDR1 reads WNHNN; CDR2 reads SYGVQD (reference sequence). V was trimmed by 0 bases and J by 5 bases, leaving 12 bases between them. DNA of the CDR3: TGCGCCAGCAGTGAGTCAGGCGGCCCTGGAGATACGCAGTATTTT. Protein: CASSESGGPGDTQYF.

Concerning this clonotype itself: Relative to the germline gene, one junction end is altered; a read error may explain this. The chain couples TRBV25-1 to TRBJ2-1; tentatively, D is TRBD2 (5 bases). The CDR3 loop spans 15 amino acids. In germline, CDR1 is MGHDK, CDR2 SYGVNS. The CDR3 DNA sequence: TGTGCCAGCAGTGAACACCGGGATGTAACCAATGAGCAGCTCTTC. It encodes CASSEHRDVTNEQLF.

This clonotype was counted only a few times. The rearrangement joins TRBV5-1 to TRBJ2-3; D is uncertain. Germline V gives CDR1 SGHRS, CDR2 YFSETQ. Trimming took 2 bases from V and 2 from J, leaving 9 bases between them. The CDR3 has 14 amino acids. CDR3 nucleotides: TGCGCCAGCAGCTTTGACGGTTACACAGATACGCAGTATTTT. Its translation: CASSFDGYTDTQYF.

The sample holds a few counts of this clonotype. CDR3 coding DNA: TGTGCCAGCAGTTTACCCCGGGACAGGGGGCCGGCCAACGAGCAGTACTTC. Protein product: CASSLPRDRGPANEQYF. The chain couples TRBV28 to TRBJ2-7, with 12 bases identical to TRBD1. Losses at the gene ends were 2 bases for V and 5 bases for J; bases not matched to a gene: 10. The length of the CDR3 is 17 residues. Germline lookup yields CDR1 MDHEN and CDR2 SYDVKM.

This clonotype occurred a few times. The chain combines TRBV28 with TRBJ2-5, with TRBD1 matching 7 bases. The CDR3 consists of 16 residues. The ends lost 5 bases at V and 4 bases at J; junction bases unmatched: 13. Per the germline V gene, CDR1 is MDHEN and CDR2 is SYDVKM. CDR3 nucleotides: TGTGCCAGCAGTCGCAGACAGGGTGGGGTACTAGAGACCCAGTACTTC. The encoded protein is CASSRRQGGVLETQYF.

The gene calls are TRBV30 and TRBJ2-7; either TRBD1 or TRBD2 may fit D (6 bases each). The CDR3 runs 13 residues. The V gene lost 4 bases and the J gene lost 1 base, with 11 bases spanning the gap. From germline, CDR1 is GTSNPN and CDR2 SVGIG (reference sequence). The CDR3 loop is CAWTRGESYEQYF. CDR3 sequence (DNA): TGTGCCTGGACTAGGGGGGAGTCCTACGAGCAGTACTTC.

J is TRBJ2-1 and V is TRBV5-7; D might be TRBD1 (6 bases). TRBV5-7 is flagged as an ORF with uncertain function. The CDR3 is 12 residues long. Trimming shortened V by 4 bases and J by 10 bases, and 12 bases separated the two germline ends. Here the CDR3 reads CASSGGRGEQFF. The CDR3 nucleotides are TGTGCCAGCAGCGGGGGCCGGGGAGAGCAGTTCTTC.

The chain joins TRBV7-2 to TRBJ2-7; 12 bases agree with TRBD2. CDR3 length: 17 amino acids. V shed 5 bases, J shed 1 base, and the junction held 9 bases outside the gene matches. CDR1 SGHTA and CDR2 FQGNSA come from the germline V gene. The CDR3 spells CASSGRTSGVFSYEQYF. For the CDR3, the DNA is TGTGCCAGCAGCGGCCGGACTAGCGGGGTTTTTTCCTACGAGCAGTACTTC.

The chain couples TRBV3-1 to TRBJ2-1; TRBD2 agrees at 14 bases. Germline lookup yields CDR1 LGHDT and CDR2 YNNKEL (reference sequence). The CDR3 spans 18 residues. The V gene end was trimmed by 4 bases and the J gene end by 7 bases; junction bases not matched to a gene: 12. The CDR3 sequence: CASSRNPMGLAGVNEQFF. The DNA of the CDR3 is TGTGCCAGCAGCCGAAACCCTATGGGACTAGCGGGAGTAAATGAGCAGTTCTTC.

The chain carries TRBV5-5 and TRBJ2-1; 16 bases are a match to TRBD2. V shed 8 bases, J shed 14 bases, and the junction held 10 bases outside the gene matches. Germline values: CDR1 SGHKS, CDR2 YYEKEE (reference sequence). The CDR3 loop spans 14 amino acids. CDR3 bases: TGTGCCAGATTAGGACCGGGACTAGCGGGAGGGGAGTTCTTC. Amino acid sequence: CARLGPGLAGGEFF.

The V call is TRBV5-6, the J call TRBJ2-1, with TRBD2 as a possible D gene (6 bases). V lost 0 bases and J 9 bases, leaving 10 bases between the germline ends. Germline V gene sequence: CDR1 SGHDT, CDR2 YYEEEE. The CDR3 covers 13 residues. This CDR3 reads CASSLGLAIEQFF. In DNA, the CDR3 is TGTGCCAGCAGCTTGGGGCTAGCGATTGAGCAGTTCTTC.